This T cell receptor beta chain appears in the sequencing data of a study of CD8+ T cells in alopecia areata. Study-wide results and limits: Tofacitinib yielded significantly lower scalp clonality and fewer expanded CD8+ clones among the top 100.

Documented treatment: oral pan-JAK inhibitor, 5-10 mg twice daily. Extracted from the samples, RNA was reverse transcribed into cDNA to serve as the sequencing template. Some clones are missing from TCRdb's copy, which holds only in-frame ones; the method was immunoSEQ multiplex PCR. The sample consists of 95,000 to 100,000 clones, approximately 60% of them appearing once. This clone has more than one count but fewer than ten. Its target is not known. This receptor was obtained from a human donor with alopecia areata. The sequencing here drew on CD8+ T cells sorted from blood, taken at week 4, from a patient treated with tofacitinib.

The CDR3 loop is CASSPGYSGGYTF. In nucleotides, the CDR3 is TGCGCCAGCAGCCCAGGGTACTCCGGGGGCTACACCTTC. The chain recombines TRBV5-1 with TRBJ1-2; D possibly corresponds to TRBD1 (5 bases). This CDR3 contains 13 residues. V was clipped by 4 bases and J by 8 bases, with 15 bases between them. In germline, CDR1 is SGHRS, CDR2 YFSETQ.